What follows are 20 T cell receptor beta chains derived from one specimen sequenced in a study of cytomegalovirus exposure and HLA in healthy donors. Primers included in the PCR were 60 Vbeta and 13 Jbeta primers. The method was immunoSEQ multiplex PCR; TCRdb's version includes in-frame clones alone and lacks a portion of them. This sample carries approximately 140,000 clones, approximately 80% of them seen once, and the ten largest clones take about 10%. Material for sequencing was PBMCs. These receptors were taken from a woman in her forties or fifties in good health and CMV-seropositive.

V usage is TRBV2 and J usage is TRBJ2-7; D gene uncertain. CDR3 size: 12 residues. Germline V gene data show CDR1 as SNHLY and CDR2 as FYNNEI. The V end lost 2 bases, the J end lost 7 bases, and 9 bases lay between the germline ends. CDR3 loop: CASSESTEEQYF. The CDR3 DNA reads TGTGCCAGCAGTGAATCTACAGAGGAGCAGTACTTC.

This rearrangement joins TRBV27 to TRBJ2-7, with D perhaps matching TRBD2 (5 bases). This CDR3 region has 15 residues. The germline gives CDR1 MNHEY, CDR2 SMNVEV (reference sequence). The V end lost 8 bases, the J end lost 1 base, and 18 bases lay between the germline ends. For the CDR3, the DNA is TGTGCCAGCCGGTATCGGGGTTTTATATCCTACGAGCAGTACTTC. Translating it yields CASRYRGFISYEQYF.

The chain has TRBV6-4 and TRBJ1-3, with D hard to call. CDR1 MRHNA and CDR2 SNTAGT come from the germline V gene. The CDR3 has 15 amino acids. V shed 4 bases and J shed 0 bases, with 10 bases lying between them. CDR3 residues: CASSVWQSSGNTIYF. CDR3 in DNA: TGTGCCAGCAGTGTATGGCAGTCCTCTGGAAACACCATATATTTT.

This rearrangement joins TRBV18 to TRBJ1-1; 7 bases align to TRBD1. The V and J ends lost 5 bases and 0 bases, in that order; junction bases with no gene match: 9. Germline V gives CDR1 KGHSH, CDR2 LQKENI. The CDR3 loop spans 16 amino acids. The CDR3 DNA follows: TGTGCCAGCTCAGCCCAAACAGGGGTCATGAACACTGAAGCTTTCTTT. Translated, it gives CASSAQTGVMNTEAFF.

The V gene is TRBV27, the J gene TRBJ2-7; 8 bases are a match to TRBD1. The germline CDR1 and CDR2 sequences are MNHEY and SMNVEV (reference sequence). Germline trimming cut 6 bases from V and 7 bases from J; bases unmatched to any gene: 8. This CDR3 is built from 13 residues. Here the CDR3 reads CASSQTGVKEQYF. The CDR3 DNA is TGTGCCAGCAGCCAGACAGGGGTAAAGGAGCAGTACTTC.

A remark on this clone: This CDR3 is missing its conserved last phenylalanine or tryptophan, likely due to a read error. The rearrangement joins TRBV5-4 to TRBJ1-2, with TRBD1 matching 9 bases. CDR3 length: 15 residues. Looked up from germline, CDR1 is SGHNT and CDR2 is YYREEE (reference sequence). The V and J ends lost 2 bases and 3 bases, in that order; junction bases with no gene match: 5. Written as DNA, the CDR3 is TGTGCCAGCAGCTTCCCTACAGGGGGCTACTATGGCTACACCCTC. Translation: CASSFPTGGYYGYTL.

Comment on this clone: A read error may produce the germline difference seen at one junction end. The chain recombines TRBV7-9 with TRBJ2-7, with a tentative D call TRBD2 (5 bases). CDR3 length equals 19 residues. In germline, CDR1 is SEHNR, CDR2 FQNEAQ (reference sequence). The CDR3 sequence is CSSSLLGLRTGDFSYEQYF. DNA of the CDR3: TGTTCCAGCAGCTTATTGGGTTTGAGGACTGGCGACTTCTCCTACGAGCAGTACTTC. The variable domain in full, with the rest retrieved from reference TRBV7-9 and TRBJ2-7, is DTGVSQNPRHKITKRGQNVTFRCDPISEHNRLYWYRQTLGQGPEFLTYFQNEAQLEKSRLLSDRFSAERPKGSFSTLEIQRTEQGDSAMYLCSSSLLGLRTGDFSYEQYFGPGTRLTVT.

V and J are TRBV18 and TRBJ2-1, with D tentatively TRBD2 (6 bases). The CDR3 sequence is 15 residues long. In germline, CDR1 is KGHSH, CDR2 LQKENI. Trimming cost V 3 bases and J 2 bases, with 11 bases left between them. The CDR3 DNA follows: TGTGCCAGCTCACCGCGGGGCGGACCCTACAATGAGCAGTTCTTC. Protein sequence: CASSPRGGPYNEQFF. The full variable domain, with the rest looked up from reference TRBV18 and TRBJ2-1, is NAGVMQNPRHLVRRRGQEARLRCSPMKGHSHVYWYRQLPEEGLKFMVYLQKENIIDESGMPKERFSAEFPKEGPSILRIQQVVRGDSAAYFCASSPRGGPYNEQFFGPGTRLTVL.

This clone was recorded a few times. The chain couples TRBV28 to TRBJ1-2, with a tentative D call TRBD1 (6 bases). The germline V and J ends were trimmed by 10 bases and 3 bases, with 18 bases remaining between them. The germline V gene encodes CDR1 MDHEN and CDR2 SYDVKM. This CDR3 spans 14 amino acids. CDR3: CATPAGGGDYGYTF. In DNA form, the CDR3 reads TGTGCCACCCCGGCCGGGGGGGGCGACTATGGCTACACCTTC.

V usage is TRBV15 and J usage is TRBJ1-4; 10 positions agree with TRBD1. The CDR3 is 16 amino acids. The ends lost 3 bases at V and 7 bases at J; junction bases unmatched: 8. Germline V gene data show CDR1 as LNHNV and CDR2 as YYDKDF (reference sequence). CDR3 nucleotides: TGTGCCACCAGCAGCGGACAGGGGGGAATCGGTGAAAAACTGTTTTTT. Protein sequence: CATSSGQGGIGEKLFF.

The CDR3 coding sequence is TGTGCCAGCAGGGGACTAGCGGAAAGCTCCTACGAGCAGTACTTC. Encoded protein: CASRGLAESSYEQYF. V usage is TRBV27 and J usage is TRBJ2-7, with 11 bases aligning to TRBD2. CDR1 MNHEY and CDR2 SMNVEV come from the germline V gene (reference sequence). CDR3 size: 15 residues. With 6 bases clipped from V and 0 bases from J, the junction kept 4 bases outside the gene matches.

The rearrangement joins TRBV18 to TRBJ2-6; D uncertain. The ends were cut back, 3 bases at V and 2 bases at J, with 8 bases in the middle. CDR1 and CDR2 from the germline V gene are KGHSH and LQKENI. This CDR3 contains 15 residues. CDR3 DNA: TGTGCCAGCTCACCCAACACCCCTGGGGCCAACGTCCTGACTTTC. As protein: CASSPNTPGANVLTF.

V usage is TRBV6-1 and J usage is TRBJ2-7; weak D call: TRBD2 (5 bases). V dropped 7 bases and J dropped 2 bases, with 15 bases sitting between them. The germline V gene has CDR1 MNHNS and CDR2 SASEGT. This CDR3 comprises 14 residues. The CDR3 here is CASTPPGLAYEQYF. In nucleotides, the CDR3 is TGTGCCAGCACCCCCCCGGGGTTAGCCTACGAGCAGTACTTC.

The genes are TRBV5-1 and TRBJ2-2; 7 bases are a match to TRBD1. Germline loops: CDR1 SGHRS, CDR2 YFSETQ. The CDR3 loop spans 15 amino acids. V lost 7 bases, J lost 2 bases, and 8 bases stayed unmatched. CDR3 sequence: CASGTGTVNTGELFF. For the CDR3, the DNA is TGCGCCAGCGGAACCGGGACAGTTAACACCGGGGAGCTGTTTTTT.

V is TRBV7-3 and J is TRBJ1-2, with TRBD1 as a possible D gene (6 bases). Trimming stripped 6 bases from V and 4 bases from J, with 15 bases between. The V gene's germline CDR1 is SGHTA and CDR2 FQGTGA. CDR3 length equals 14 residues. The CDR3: CASRGGGAVYGYTF. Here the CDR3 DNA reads TGTGCCAGCAGGGGAGGGGGAGCGGTCTATGGCTACACCTTC. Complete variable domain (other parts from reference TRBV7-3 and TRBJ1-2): GAGVSQTPSNKVTEKGKYVELRCDPISGHTALYWYRQSLGQGPEFLIYFQGTGAADDSGLPNDRFFAVRPEGSVSTLKIQRTERGDSAVYLCASRGGGAVYGYTFGSGTRLTVV.

CDR3: CASSSYGETQYF. CDR3 bases: TGTGCCAGCAGCTCCTATGGTGAGACCCAGTACTTC. The chain couples TRBV5-4 to TRBJ2-5, with D unclear. Per the germline V gene, CDR1 is SGHNT and CDR2 is YYREEE (reference sequence). Trimming shortened V by 3 bases and J by 5 bases, and 8 bases separated the two germline ends. The CDR3 runs 12 residues.

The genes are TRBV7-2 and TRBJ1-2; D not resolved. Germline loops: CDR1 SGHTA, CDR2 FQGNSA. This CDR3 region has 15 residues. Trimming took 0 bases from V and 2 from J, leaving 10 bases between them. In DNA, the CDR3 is TGTGCCAGCAGCTTAGCGCAGGTCGCGAACTATGGCTACACCTTC. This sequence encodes CASSLAQVANYGYTF.

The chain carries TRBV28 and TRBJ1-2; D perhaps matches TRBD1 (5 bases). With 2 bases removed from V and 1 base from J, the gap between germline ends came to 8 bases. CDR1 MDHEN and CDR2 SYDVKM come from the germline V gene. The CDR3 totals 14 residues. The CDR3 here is CASSLVGVNYGYTF. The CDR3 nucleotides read TGTGCCAGCAGTTTAGTAGGGGTTAACTATGGCTACACCTTC.

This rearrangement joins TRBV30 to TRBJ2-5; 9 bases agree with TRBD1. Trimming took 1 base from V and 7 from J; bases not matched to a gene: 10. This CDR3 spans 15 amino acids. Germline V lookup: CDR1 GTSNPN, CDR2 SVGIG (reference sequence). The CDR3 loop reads CAWSARLGQGGTQYF. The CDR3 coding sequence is TGTGCCTGGAGTGCACGCTTGGGACAGGGAGGGACCCAGTACTTC.

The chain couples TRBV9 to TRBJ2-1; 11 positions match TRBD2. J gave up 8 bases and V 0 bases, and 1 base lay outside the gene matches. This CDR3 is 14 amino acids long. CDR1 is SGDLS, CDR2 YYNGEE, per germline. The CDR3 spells CASSVVSGGDEQFF. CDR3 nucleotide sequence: TGTGCCAGCAGCGTAGTTAGCGGGGGGGATGAGCAGTTCTTC.